This T cell receptor (beta chain) was recovered during a study of blood T cell repertoires in COVID-19. Study overall: The study drew acute and convalescent COVID-19 samples from the United States, Italy and Spain. PBMCs, B-cell-depleted T cells, or T cells provided the cDNA or gDNA that made up the material.

Per the original data handling: Amplification from reference gene primers served as the basis for estimated nucleated cell counts. Generated by immunoSEQ multiplex PCR, the TCRdb table keeps only in-frame clones and is missing some. V and J calls and clone size are given by that table; D and trimming were obtained from the DNA. The sample carries approximately 300,000 clones, more than 80% recorded once. The CDR3 runs to 15 residues. Germline V gene sequence: CDR1 SGHTA, CDR2 FQGNSA. The J segment lost 0 bases and the V segment lost 2 bases, leaving 1 base of the junction unmatched. The chain links TRBV7-2 to TRBJ1-3; 7 nucleotides agree with TRBD1. The sample was peripheral blood. The receptor comes from a woman between 40 and 50 years old with acute or convalescent COVID-19. CDR3: CASSLRDSSGNTIYF. The CDR3 nucleotides are TGTGCCAGCAGCTTAAGGGACAGCTCTGGAAACACCATATATTTT.